The 22 T cell receptor beta chains listed next were all sequenced from one sample in a study of neurological immune-mediated disorders. A single record per CDR3 protein comes from TCRdb applying MiXCR to the 5' RACE reads. The sample consists of 40,000 or so distinct CDR3 sequences, 2% to 3% of them appearing once. Sequenced: PBMCs. All receptors come from a man aged 45-60 years with multiple sclerosis.

In this sample, this clonotype turned up many times. This chain joins TRBV19 and TRBJ1-1, with TRBD1 as a possible D gene (6 bases). The germline V and J ends were trimmed by 3 bases and 5 bases, with 13 bases remaining between them. This CDR3 contains 14 residues. Germline CDR1 reads LNHDA; CDR2 reads SQIVND (reference sequence). The CDR3 reads CASSITGFTTEAFF. In nucleotides, the CDR3 is TGTGCCAGTAGTATTACAGGGTTTACGACTGAAGCTTTCTTT.

This clonotype was picked up many times. The CDR3 spells CASSLILAWQSPTEAFF. The CDR3 nucleotides are TGTGCCAGCAGCTTAATCCTGGCGTGGCAGAGCCCCACTGAAGCTTTCTTT. This chain links TRBV7-9 with TRBJ1-1; D gene ambiguous. Germline V lookup: CDR1 SEHNR, CDR2 FQNEAQ (reference sequence). The CDR3 extends over 17 amino acids. The V gene lost 2 bases and the J gene lost 4 bases, with 20 bases spanning the gap.

This clonotype was seen a handful of times. The CDR3 does not close with the conserved phenylalanine or tryptophan, likely indicating a read error. The DNA is left out, because the CDR3 cannot be placed on it with certainty; the CDR3 is given as TCRdb lists it. V gene TRBV7-2 combines with J gene TRBJ1-6; the table's TRBD1 call for D was not verified on the DNA. Inclusive of both ends, the CDR3 amounts to 15 amino acids. Germline values: CDR1 SGHTA, CDR2 FQGNSA. The chain's CDR3 is CASRLGGQGPSPLNC.

This clonotype has a count of ten or more. The gene calls are TRBV27 and TRBJ2-1; tentative D call: TRBD1 (6 bases). Germline CDR1 reads MNHEY; CDR2 reads SMNVEV (reference sequence). This CDR3 region has 12 residues. Trimming took off 6 bases at V and 14 bases at J, with 17 bases between the two ends. CDR3 region: CASSPQQGGEFF. The CDR3 DNA sequence: TGTGCCAGCAGCCCCCAACAGGGTGGGGAGTTCTTC.

This clonotype was counted at least ten times. The chain has TRBV7-2 and TRBJ1-2; 9 nucleotides line up with TRBD1. Trimming cost V 5 bases and J 3 bases; bases outside gene matches: 7. CDR3 size: 15 residues. Germline loops: CDR1 SGHTA, CDR2 FQGNSA. The CDR3 region is CASSAQGQGYYGYTF. In DNA form, the CDR3 reads TGTGCCAGCAGCGCCCAGGGACAGGGTTACTATGGCTACACCTTC.

This clonotype was observed many times. V is TRBV28 and J is TRBJ2-3, with D possibly matching TRBD2 (6 bases). The CDR3 has 14 residues. Germline lookup yields CDR1 MDHEN and CDR2 SYDVKM. The V end was cut by 7 bases, the J end by 2 bases, with 13 bases between. CDR3 nucleotide sequence: TGTGCCAGCATACGGCGGGGCTCCACAGATACGCAGTATTTT. This gives the protein CASIRRGSTDTQYF.

Ten or more counts support this clonotype. CDR3 bases: TGTGCCAGCAGAACCGGGACAGGGACGAACGAGCAGTACTTC. Residues: CASRTGTGTNEQYF. The V gene is TRBV2, the J gene TRBJ2-7; 9 nucleotides agree with TRBD1. The CDR3 has 14 residues. The V segment lost 6 bases and the J segment 5 bases; nucleotides outside the gene matches: 8. Germline-derived CDR1 and CDR2 are SNHLY and FYNNEI.

There are many counts of this clonotype. The genes are TRBV4-3 and TRBJ1-2; 7 bases align to TRBD1. The germline CDR1 and CDR2 sequences are LGHNA and YSLEER. J gave up 6 bases and V 3 bases, and 4 bases lay outside the gene matches. This CDR3 is 13 amino acids long. CDR3 loop: CASSQTGRDGYTF. For the CDR3, the DNA is TGCGCCAGCAGCCAGACAGGGCGTGATGGCTACACCTTC.

This clonotype was counted at least ten times. V usage is TRBV10-3 and J usage is TRBJ1-6, with D tentatively TRBD1 (5 bases). V was pared by 4 bases and J by 10 bases, with 14 bases between. The V gene's germline CDR1 is ENHRY and CDR2 SYGVKD. This CDR3 comprises 14 residues. The CDR3 spells CAISGEKGESPLHF. The CDR3 bases are TGTGCCATCAGTGGGGAAAAAGGGGAGTCACCCCTCCACTTT.

This clonotype was counted at least ten times. The V call is TRBV6-2 or TRBV6-3, the J call TRBJ1-5; D possibly corresponds to TRBD1 (5 bases). The germline V gene encodes CDR1 MNHEY and CDR2 SVGEGT. This CDR3 has 16 amino acids. Deletions cut 6 bases from V and 5 bases from J, with 20 bases between. As DNA, the CDR3 is TGTGCCAGCAGCCCGCAGGGAAGGGTAACCCATCAGCCCCAGCATTTT. This sequence encodes CASSPQGRVTHQPQHF.

This clonotype has ten or more counts. The chain combines TRBV20-1 with TRBJ1-2, with 7 nucleotides matching TRBD1. Germline-derived CDR1 and CDR2 are DFQATT and SNEGSKA (reference sequence). This CDR3 comprises 18 residues. J gave up 2 bases and V 0 bases, and 15 bases lay outside the gene matches. Written as DNA, the CDR3 is TGCAGTGCTAGAGATCCCCGGGCAGGGGGGCTTACCAACTATGGCTACACCTTC. Its translation: CSARDPRAGGLTNYGYTF.

By proportion, this clonotype is medium-sized. The V call is TRBV5-1, the J call TRBJ2-5; 10 bases agree with TRBD1. CDR3 length equals 14 residues. J lost 5 bases, V lost 0 bases, and 1 base had no gene match. Germline values: CDR1 SGHRS, CDR2 YFSETQ. The CDR3 DNA sequence: TGCGCCAGCAGCTTGGGACAGGGGGCTGAGACCCAGTACTTC. Translating gives CASSLGQGAETQYF. The full variable domain, in which reference TRBV5-1 and TRBJ2-5 provide the parts outside the CDR3, is KAGVTQTPRYLIKTRGQQVTLSCSPISGHRSVSWYQQTPGQGLQFLFEYFSETQRNKGNFPGRFSGRQFSNSRSEMNVSTLELGDSALYLCASSLGQGAETQYFGPGTRLLVL.

Ten or more counts support this clonotype. The rearrangement links TRBV5-6 to TRBJ1-6; D might be TRBD1 (5 bases). V dropped 3 bases and J dropped 10 bases, with 17 bases sitting between them. The CDR3 covers 15 residues. Germline V gene data show CDR1 as SGHDT and CDR2 as YYEEEE. The CDR3 DNA sequence: TGTGCCAGCAGCTCCGGGACCCTCGGAATCTCACCCCTCCACTTT. Protein sequence: CASSSGTLGISPLHF.

There are many counts of this clonotype. The gene calls are TRBV3-1 and TRBJ2-3; D not resolved. Trimming removed 4 bases at V and 3 bases at J, with 11 bases between. Germline V gene sequence: CDR1 LGHDT, CDR2 YNNKEL (reference sequence). The CDR3 has 14 amino acids. CDR3 DNA sequence: TGTGCCAGCAGCCGAGGATCTAGGACAGATACGCAGTATTTT. It specifies CASSRGSRTDTQYF.

The rearrangement uses TRBV5-4 and TRBJ1-3; TRBD1 matches 8 bases. Germline lookup yields CDR1 SGHNT and CDR2 YYREEE (reference sequence). This CDR3 spans 17 amino acids. V shed 1 base, J shed 1 base, and the junction held 7 bases outside the gene matches. This CDR3 reads CASSLLTGDLSGNTIYF. CDR3 sequence (DNA): TGTGCCAGCAGCTTGCTGACAGGGGACCTTTCTGGAAACACCATATATTTT.

Many counts were recorded for this clonotype. The genes are TRBV5-1 and TRBJ2-7; a possible D gene is TRBD1 (6 bases). V lost 4 bases to trimming and J lost 4 bases, with 9 bases between them. Looked up from germline, CDR1 is SGHRS and CDR2 is YFSETQ. The CDR3 contains 12 residues. CDR3 nucleotide sequence: TGCGCCAGCAGCACGGGACAATACGAGCAGTACTTC. Translated, it gives CASSTGQYEQYF.

This clonotype was counted ten times or more. The chain combines TRBV2 with TRBJ2-7; D possibly uses TRBD1 or TRBD2 (6 bases each). Germline V CDR1 and CDR2: SNHLY, FYNNEI. The CDR3 consists of 14 residues. V lost 2 bases and J lost 2, with 10 bases in between. This CDR3 is CASSENGGPYEQYF. CDR3 nucleotides: TGTGCCAGCAGTGAAAATGGGGGGCCCTACGAGCAGTACTTC.

In its sample, this clonotype was seen many times. The rearrangement links TRBV5-1 to TRBJ1-2; perhaps TRBD1 as D (6 bases). The V end was cut by 4 bases, the J end by 1 base, with 14 bases between. The CDR3 consists of 15 residues. Germline V CDR1 and CDR2: SGHRS, YFSETQ. The CDR3 is CASSPRGGSNYGYTF. The CDR3 nucleotides read TGCGCCAGCAGCCCAAGGGGGGGAAGTAACTATGGCTACACCTTC.

As for this clonotype: It is likely a read error, because the conserved phenylalanine at the end of the CDR3 is missing. The chain is built from TRBV5-1 and TRBJ2-7; D is perhaps TRBD1 (5 bases). Trimming took off 1 base at V and 3 bases at J, with 14 bases between the two ends. Germline CDR1 SGHRS, CDR2 YFSETQ. This CDR3 is built from 15 residues. The CDR3 DNA sequence: TGCGCCAGCAGCTTGACAGGTATCCCTCTCTACGAGCAGTACAAC. Its translation: CASSLTGIPLYEQYN.

This clonotype was picked up many times. The CDR3 does not end in the conserved phenylalanine or tryptophan, so this is likely a read error. The chain links TRBV20-1 to TRBJ2-5, with TRBD1 identical over 7 bases. Unmatched junction bases numbered 9, after V lost 6 bases and J lost 5 bases. Per the germline V gene, CDR1 is DFQATT and CDR2 is SNEGSKA (reference sequence). The CDR3 extends over 13 amino acids. This CDR3 reads CSAQGGPGETQYN. In DNA form, the CDR3 reads TGCAGTGCCCAAGGGGGCCCCGGGGAGACCCAGTACAAC.

This clonotype has ten or more counts. This chain links TRBV7-9 with TRBJ2-7; tentative D call: TRBD2 (6 bases). CDR3 length equals 14 residues. Germline-derived CDR1 and CDR2 are SEHNR and FQNEAQ (reference sequence). Trimming cost V 10 bases and J 5 bases, with 21 bases left between them. This CDR3 reads CATTPPAGFNEQYF. For the CDR3, the DNA is TGTGCCACAACCCCCCCTGCGGGGTTCAACGAGCAGTACTTC.

In this sample, this clonotype turned up many times. The genes are TRBV11-2 and TRBJ1-3; TRBD1 is a possible D gene (5 bases). CDR3 size: 12 residues. In germline, CDR1 is SGHAT, CDR2 FQNNGV. V lost 5 bases and J 7 bases, leaving 9 bases between the germline ends. The DNA of the CDR3 is TGTGCCAGCAGCCCCGCAGGGAACACCATATATTTT. Protein: CASSPAGNTIYF. Supplemented by reference TRBV11-2 and TRBJ1-3, the full variable domain reads EAGVAQSPRYKIIEKRQSVAFWCNPISGHATLYWYQQILGQGPKLLIQFQNNGVVDDSQLPKDRFSAERLKGVDSTLKIQPAKLEDSAVYLCASSPAGNTIYFGEGSWLTVV.